Presented here are 4 T cell receptor beta chains from one specimen sequenced in a study of patients and donors after allogeneic stem cell transplantation. Each CDR3 protein gets one entry after TCRdb re-called the RT-PCR reads with MiXCR. The sample shows tens of thousands of distinct CDR3 sequences, 37% of them seen only once. Sequencing was carried out using blood, either unsorted or a sorted T cell fraction (not recorded which). These receptors were collected from a human donor who was either an allogeneic HSCT recipient or a stem cell or donor lymphocyte infusion donor (not recorded which). It is not recorded whose cells these are; they may come from a transplant donor.

The chain joins TRBV6-1 to TRBJ2-3; perhaps TRBD2 as D (6 bases). Germline V CDR1 and CDR2: MNHNS, SASEGT. The CDR3 is 15 amino acids. V lost 6 bases and J 1 base, leaving 14 bases between the germline ends. CDR3 nucleotides: TGTGCCAGCAGCGCCGAGGGACTCCGCACAGATACGCAGTATTTT. Amino acid sequence: CASSAEGLRTDTQYF.

This clonotype was detected only once. V and J are TRBV6-2 or TRBV6-3 and TRBJ2-5; D may be TRBD1 (6 bases). Trimming took 5 bases from V and 2 from J, leaving 18 bases between them. Germline V gene sequence: CDR1 MNHEY, CDR2 SVGEGT. The CDR3 is 16 amino acids. The CDR3 protein is CASSRPWKDRQETQYF. The CDR3 nucleotides read TGTGCCAGCAGTCGCCCGTGGAAGGACAGACAAGAGACCCAGTACTTC.

There are a few counts of this clonotype. The chain combines TRBV10-3 with TRBJ2-1; weak D call: TRBD1 (6 bases). CDR1 and CDR2 from the germline V gene are ENHRY and SYGVKD. V was trimmed by 3 bases and J by 10 bases, leaving 13 bases between them. The CDR3 loop spans 13 amino acids. In DNA form, the CDR3 reads TGTGCCATCAGTGACAGGGGTGGTGGGGAGCAGTTCTTC. Its protein is CAISDRGGGEQFF.

This clonotype was detected many times. This chain links TRBV4-3 with TRBJ1-2, with D tentatively TRBD1 (5 bases). The germline V and J ends were trimmed by 0 bases and 1 base, with 6 bases remaining between them. The CDR3 extends over 14 amino acids. The germline CDR1 and CDR2 sequences are LGHNA and YSLEER. In DNA, the CDR3 is TGCGCCAGCAGCCAAGACAGGGATAACTATGGCTACACCTTC. Translated, it gives CASSQDRDNYGYTF.